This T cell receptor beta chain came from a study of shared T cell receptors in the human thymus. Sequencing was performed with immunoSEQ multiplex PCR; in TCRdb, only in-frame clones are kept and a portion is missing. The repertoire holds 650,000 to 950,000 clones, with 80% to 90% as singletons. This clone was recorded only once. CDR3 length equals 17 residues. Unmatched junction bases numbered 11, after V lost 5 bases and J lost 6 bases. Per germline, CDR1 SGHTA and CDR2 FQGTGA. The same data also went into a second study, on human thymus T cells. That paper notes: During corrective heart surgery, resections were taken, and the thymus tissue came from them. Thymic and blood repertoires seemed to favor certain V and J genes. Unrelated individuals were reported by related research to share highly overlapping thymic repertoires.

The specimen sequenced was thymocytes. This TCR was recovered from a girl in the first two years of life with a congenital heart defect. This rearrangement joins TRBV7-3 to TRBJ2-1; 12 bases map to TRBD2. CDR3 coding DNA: TGTGCCAGCAGCCACCGGGCTAGCGGGGGGGCGGTCAATGAGCAGTTCTTC. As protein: CASSHRASGGAVNEQFF.